The 10 T cell receptor beta chains below all came from one sample that was sequenced in a study of blood T cell repertoires in COVID-19 (TCRdb year 2020). To prepare the library, the immunoSEQ multiplex PCR assay was applied. Held by TCRdb, this immuneACCESS table contains in-frame sequences only and omits some clones. Under half of the omission traces to an unresolved V gene where checked; the cause of the rest is unknown. The sample has around 250,000 clones on record, approximately 90% of them singletons. The leading ten clones occupy about 4% of the sample. Input material: PBMCs or T cells enriched from blood (not recorded which). The source is a woman aged 30 to 39 with acute COVID-19.

The gene calls are TRBV7-9 and TRBJ1-6; D call uncertain. This CDR3 is 12 amino acids long. Deletions cut 4 bases from V and 9 bases from J, with 7 bases between. The germline V gene encodes CDR1 SEHNR and CDR2 FQNEAQ (reference sequence). The CDR3 region has the DNA TGTGCCAGCAGCTCGTCCCGTTCACCCCTCCACTTT. This codes for CASSSSRSPLHF.

The chain is built from TRBV3-1 (or the pseudogene TRBV3-2) and TRBJ1-6, with TRBD1 matching over 8 bases. Germline CDR1 LGHDT, CDR2 YNNKEL (reference sequence). Losses at the gene ends were 1 base for V and 9 bases for J; bases not matched to a gene: 8. This CDR3 has 16 amino acids. CDR3: CASSQAQTGTGSPLHF. The CDR3 DNA sequence: TGTGCCAGCAGCCAAGCACAGACAGGGACAGGTTCACCCCTCCACTTT.

The chain couples TRBV4-1 to TRBJ1-5; 7 positions match TRBD1. Germline V gene data show CDR1 as MGHRA and CDR2 as YSYEKL. With V trimmed by 1 base and J by 0 bases, 3 bases remained unmatched. The CDR3 spans 16 residues. The CDR3 nucleotides read TGCGCCAGCAGCCAAGTCGGGACAGATAGCAATCAGCCCCAGCATTTT. Translating gives CASSQVGTDSNQPQHF.

The V call is TRBV5-6, the J call TRBJ1-5, with D maybe TRBD1 (5 bases). Trimming shortened V by 4 bases and J by 6 bases, and 14 bases separated the two germline ends. The CDR3 loop spans 14 amino acids. CDR1 is SGHDT, CDR2 YYEEEE, per germline. CDR3 in DNA: TGTGCCAGCAGCCACACGGGGAGGGGTCAGCCCCAGCATTTT. Amino acid sequence: CASSHTGRGQPQHF. Full variable domain (rest looked up from reference TRBV5-6 and TRBJ1-5): DAGVTQSPTHLIKTRGQQVTLRCSPKSGHDTVSWYQQALGQGPQFIFQYYEEEERQRGNFPDRFSGHQFPNYSSELNVNALLLGDSALYLCASSHTGRGQPQHFGDGTRLSIL.

The CDR3 region is CASSLRQVLNQPQHF. The CDR3 DNA reads TGTGCCAGCAGTTTAAGACAGGTTCTCAATCAGCCCCAGCATTTT. The chain combines TRBV28 with TRBJ1-5, with a tentative D call TRBD1 (6 bases). The germline gives CDR1 MDHEN, CDR2 SYDVKM. This CDR3 comprises 15 residues. V lost 2 bases, J lost 3 bases, and 11 bases lay in between.

The chain joins TRBV6-2 or TRBV6-3 to TRBJ2-7, with a tentative D call TRBD1 (6 bases). V shed 4 bases and J shed 4 bases, with 14 bases lying between them. The CDR3 runs to 14 residues. The germline V gene encodes CDR1 MNHEY and CDR2 SVGEGT. This CDR3 reads CASSSGTLWYEQYF. The CDR3 nucleotides read TGTGCCAGCAGTTCCGGGACACTATGGTACGAGCAGTACTTC.

This chain connects TRBV19 to TRBJ1-4, with no clear D. Trimming took off 1 base at V and 0 bases at J, with 15 bases between the two ends. The CDR3 consists of 18 residues. Looked up from germline, CDR1 is LNHDA and CDR2 is SQIVND (reference sequence). The CDR3, as DNA: TGTGCCAGTAGTATAGTTAAACGGAGATCAGCAACTAATGAAAAACTGTTTTTT. Its translation: CASSIVKRRSATNEKLFF.

The chain uses TRBV5-4 and TRBJ1-3; 8 positions match TRBD1. Germline CDR1 SGHNT, CDR2 YYREEE (reference sequence). This CDR3 has 16 amino acids. The ends lost 3 bases at V and 0 bases at J; junction bases unmatched: 5. Written as DNA, the CDR3 is TGTGCCAGCAGCTCGACAGGGGTGAACTCTGGAAACACCATATATTTT. This sequence encodes CASSSTGVNSGNTIYF. Looking up the rest from reference TRBV5-4 and TRBJ1-3 gives the full variable domain: ETGVTQSPTHLIKTRGQQVTLRCSSQSGHNTVSWYQQALGQGPQFIFQYYREEENGRGNFPPRFSGLQFPNYSSELNVNALELDDSALYLCASSSTGVNSGNTIYFGEGSWLTVV.

V gene TRBV7-6 combines with J gene TRBJ2-2; D possibly corresponds to TRBD1 (6 bases). The CDR3 runs 15 residues. V was cut by 3 bases and J by 4 bases, with 12 bases left in between. Germline V lookup: CDR1 SGHVS, CDR2 FNYEAQ. The CDR3: CASSLPSQGTGELFF. The DNA for the CDR3 is TGTGCCAGCAGCTTGCCTTCACAGGGCACCGGGGAGCTGTTTTTT.

The V gene is TRBV19, the J gene TRBJ1-5; D perhaps matches TRBD1 (6 bases). V lost 10 bases and J lost 3, with 13 bases in between. The CDR3 has 13 amino acids. Germline CDR1 LNHDA, CDR2 SQIVND (reference sequence). The CDR3 DNA follows: TGTGCCACCCACAGGGATAACAATCAGCCCCAGCATTTT. This encodes CATHRDNNQPQHF.